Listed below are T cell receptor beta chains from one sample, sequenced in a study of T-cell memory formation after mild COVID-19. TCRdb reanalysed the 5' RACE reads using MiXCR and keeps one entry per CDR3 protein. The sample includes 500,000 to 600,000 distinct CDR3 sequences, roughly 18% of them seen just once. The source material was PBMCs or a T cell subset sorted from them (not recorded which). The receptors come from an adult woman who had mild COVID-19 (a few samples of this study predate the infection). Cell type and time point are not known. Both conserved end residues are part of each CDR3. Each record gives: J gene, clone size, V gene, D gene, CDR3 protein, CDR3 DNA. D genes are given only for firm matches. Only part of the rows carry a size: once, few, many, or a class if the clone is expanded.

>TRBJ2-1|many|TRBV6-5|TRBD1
CASSGTGGSYNEQFF
TGTGCCAGCAGTGGAACAGGGGGGTCCTACAATGAGCAGTTCTTC
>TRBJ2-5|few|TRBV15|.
CATRKQRNQETQYF
TGTGCCACCAGAAAACAGAGGAACCAAGAGACCCAGTACTTC
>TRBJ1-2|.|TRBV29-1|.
CSVGGRGGYTF
TGCAGCGTTGGGGGTCGTGGAGGCTACACCTTC
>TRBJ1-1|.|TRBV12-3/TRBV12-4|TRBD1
CASSLTGGGRTEAFF
TGTGCCAGCAGTTTAACAGGGGGCGGAAGGACTGAAGCTTTCTTT
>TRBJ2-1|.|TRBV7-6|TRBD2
CASSPRERELGNEQFF
TGTGCCAGCAGCCCCCGGGAGCGGGAGCTCGGGAATGAGCAGTTCTTC
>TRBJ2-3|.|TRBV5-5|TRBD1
CASSDGTGRVDTQYF
TGTGCCAGCAGCGACGGGACAGGGCGTGTAGATACGCAGTATTTT
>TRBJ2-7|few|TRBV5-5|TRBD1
CASSLGQGIGGQYF
TGTGCCAGCAGCTTGGGACAGGGGATCGGGGGGCAGTACTTC
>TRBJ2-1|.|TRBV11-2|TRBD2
CASSLAAGVANEQFF
TGTGCCAGCAGCTTAGCGGCGGGAGTGGCAAATGAGCAGTTCTTC
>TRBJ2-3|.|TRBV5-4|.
CASSLDSLMDTQYF
TGTGCCAGCAGCTTGGACAGTCTCATGGATACGCAGTATTTT
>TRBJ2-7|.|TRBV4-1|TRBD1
CASSHPDRVEQYF
TGCGCCAGCAGCCACCCCGACAGGGTCGAGCAGTACTTC
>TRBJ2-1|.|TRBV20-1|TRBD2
CSARTSGRANEQFF
TGCAGTGCTCGGACTAGCGGGAGGGCCAATGAGCAGTTCTTC
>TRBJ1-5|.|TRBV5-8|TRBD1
CASSFLFGTGGRQPQHF
TGTGCCAGCAGCTTCTTGTTTGGGACAGGGGGCCGGCAGCCCCAGCATTTT
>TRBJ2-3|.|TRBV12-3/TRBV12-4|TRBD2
CASSPQVVAGTSTDTQYF
TGTGCCAGCAGTCCCCAGGTGGTAGCGGGGACTAGCACAGATACGCAGTATTTT
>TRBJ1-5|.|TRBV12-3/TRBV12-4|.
CASSRRDGIQPQHF
TGTGCCAGCAGCCGCAGGGATGGAATTCAGCCCCAGCATTTT
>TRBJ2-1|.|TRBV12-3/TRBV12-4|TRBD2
CASSLMVVAGKNEQFF
TGTGCCAGCAGTTTGATGGTTGTAGCGGGGAAAAATGAGCAGTTCTTC
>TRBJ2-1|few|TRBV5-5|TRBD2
CASSLGLAGAPGNEQFF
TGTGCCAGCAGCTTAGGACTAGCGGGAGCTCCGGGGAATGAGCAGTTCTTC
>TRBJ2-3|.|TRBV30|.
CAWSNDNWGTQYF
TGTGCCTGGAGTAATGACAACTGGGGTACGCAGTATTTT
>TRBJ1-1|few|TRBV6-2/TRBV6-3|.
CASSSLWTNDTEAFF
TGTGCCAGCAGTTCTCTTTGGACCAATGACACTGAAGCTTTCTTT
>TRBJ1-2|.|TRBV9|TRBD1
CASSLRTGLPYGYTF
TGTGCCAGCAGCTTAAGGACAGGGCTCCCCTATGGCTACACCTTC
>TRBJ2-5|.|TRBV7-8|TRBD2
CASSLVTSGKVQETQYF
TGTGCCAGCAGCTTAGTGACTAGCGGGAAGGTCCAAGAGACCCAGTACTTC
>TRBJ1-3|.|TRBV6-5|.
CASSRDPLYSGNTIYF
TGTGCCAGCAGTCGGGACCCACTGTACTCTGGAAACACCATATATTTT
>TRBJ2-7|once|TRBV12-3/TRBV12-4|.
CASSSGGTPYEQYF
TGTGCCAGCAGTTCCGGGGGGACACCCTACGAGCAGTACTTC
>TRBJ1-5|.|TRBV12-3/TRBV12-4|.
CASSLHRRPQHF
TGTGCCAGCAGTTTACACCGCCGGCCCCAGCATTTT
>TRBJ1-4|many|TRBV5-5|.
CASSSGPGLKLFF
TGTGCCAGCAGTTCGGGGCCGGGGTTGAAACTGTTTTTT
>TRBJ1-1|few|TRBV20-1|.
CSARTHTEAFF
TGCAGTGCTAGGACCCACACTGAAGCTTTCTTT
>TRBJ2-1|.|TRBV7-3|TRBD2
CASSLTGRLAGGNEQFF
TGTGCCAGCAGCTTAACTGGGCGACTAGCGGGCGGCAATGAGCAGTTCTTC
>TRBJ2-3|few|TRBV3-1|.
CASSPDSPTDTQYF
TGTGCCAGCAGCCCCGACAGTCCCACAGATACGCAGTATTTT
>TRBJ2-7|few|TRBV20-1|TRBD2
CSATGLAGSYEQYF
TGCAGTGCGACGGGGCTAGCGGGCTCCTACGAGCAGTACTTC
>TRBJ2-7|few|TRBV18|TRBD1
CASSRTPDRDEQYF
TGTGCCAGCTCACGAACCCCGGACAGGGACGAGCAGTACTTC
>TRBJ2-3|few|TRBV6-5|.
CASSYRQRGTDTQYF
TGTGCCAGCAGTTACCGACAGAGAGGTACAGATACGCAGTATTTT
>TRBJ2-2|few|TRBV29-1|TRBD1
CSVRDRGRSGELFF
TGCAGCGTCCGAGACAGGGGGAGGTCCGGGGAGCTGTTTTTT
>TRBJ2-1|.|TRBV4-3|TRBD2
CASSQDAGVVQFF
TGCGCCAGCAGCCAAGATGCGGGAGTGGTGCAGTTCTTC
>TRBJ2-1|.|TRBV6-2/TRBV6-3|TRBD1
CASSPYGQVSYNEQFF
TGTGCCAGCAGTCCCTATGGACAGGTCTCCTACAATGAGCAGTTCTTC
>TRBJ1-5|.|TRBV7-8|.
CASSSSVGNQPQHF
TGTGCCAGCAGCTCTTCGGTAGGCAATCAGCCCCAGCATTTT
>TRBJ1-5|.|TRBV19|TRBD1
CATGTGGQPQHF
TGTGCCACTGGGACAGGGGGACAGCCCCAGCATTTT
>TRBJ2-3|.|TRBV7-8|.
CATSLGGMNTDTQYF
TGTGCCACCAGCCTAGGGGGGATGAACACAGATACGCAGTATTTT
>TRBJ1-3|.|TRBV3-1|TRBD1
CASERQGSGNTIYF
TGTGCCAGCGAAAGACAGGGTTCGGGAAACACCATATATTTT
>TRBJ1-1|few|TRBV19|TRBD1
CASTTMDRARRWNTEAFF
TGTGCCAGTACTACCATGGACAGGGCAAGGAGGTGGAACACTGAAGCTTTCTTT
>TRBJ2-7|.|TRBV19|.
CASSSSLSSYEQYF
TGTGCCAGTAGTTCCAGCCTATCCTCCTACGAGCAGTACTTC
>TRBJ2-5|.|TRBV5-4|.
CASSSRGTPHQETQYF
TGTGCCAGCAGCTCCCGCGGGACGCCACACCAAGAGACCCAGTACTTC
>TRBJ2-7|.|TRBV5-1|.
CASGNGPPTYEQYF
TGCGCCAGCGGGAACGGACCCCCTACCTACGAGCAGTACTTC
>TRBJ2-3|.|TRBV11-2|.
CASSLDHGSPDTQYF
TGTGCCAGCAGCTTAGACCACGGGAGCCCAGATACGCAGTATTTT
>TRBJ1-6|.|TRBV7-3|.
CASSLEAGYNSPLHF
TGTGCCAGCAGCTTAGAGGCAGGCTATAATTCACCCCTCCACTTT
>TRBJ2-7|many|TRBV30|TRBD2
CAWSNGLAVSYEQYF
TGTGCCTGGAGTAACGGACTAGCGGTATCCTACGAGCAGTACTTC
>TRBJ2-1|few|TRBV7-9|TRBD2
CASSWPGLPSSYNEQFF
TGTGCCAGCAGCTGGCCGGGACTACCGAGCTCCTACAATGAGCAGTTCTTC
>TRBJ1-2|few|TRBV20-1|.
CSARTRTAYGYTF
TGCAGTGCTAGAACCCGGACAGCTTATGGCTACACCTTC
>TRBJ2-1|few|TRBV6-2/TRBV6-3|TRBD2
CASSPHRTSGKNEQFF
TGTGCCAGCAGCCCACACCGGACTAGCGGGAAAAATGAGCAGTTCTTC
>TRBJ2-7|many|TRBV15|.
CATSRGQGIIGYEQYF
TGTGCCACCAGCAGGGGCCAGGGGATCATCGGCTACGAGCAGTACTTC
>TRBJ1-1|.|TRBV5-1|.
CASRGEAFF
TGCGCCAGCAGGGGTGAAGCTTTCTTT
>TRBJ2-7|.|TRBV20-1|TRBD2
CSAKAGEYEQYF
TGCAGTGCGAAAGCGGGAGAGTACGAGCAGTACTTC
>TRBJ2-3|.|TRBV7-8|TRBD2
CASSTEVREGGTDTQYF
TGTGCCAGCAGCACAGAGGTTCGGGAGGGCGGAACAGATACGCAGTATTTT
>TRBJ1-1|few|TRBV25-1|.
CASSEYSGTEAFF
TGTGCCAGCAGTGAATACTCGGGCACTGAAGCTTTCTTT
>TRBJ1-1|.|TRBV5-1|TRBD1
CASSPGTGWSDETEAFF
TGCGCCAGCAGCCCCGGGACAGGGTGGAGCGATGAGACTGAAGCTTTCTTT
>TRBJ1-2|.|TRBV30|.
CAWTTGTAPTYGYTF
TGTGCCTGGACTACCGGAACAGCCCCTACCTATGGCTACACCTTC
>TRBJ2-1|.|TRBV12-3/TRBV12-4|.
CASSLRWPGYNEQFF
TGTGCCAGCAGTTTAAGGTGGCCAGGTTACAATGAGCAGTTCTTC
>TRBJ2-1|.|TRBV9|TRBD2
CASSIGLAGGNNEQFF
TGTGCCAGCAGCATTGGACTAGCGGGAGGTAACAATGAGCAGTTCTTC